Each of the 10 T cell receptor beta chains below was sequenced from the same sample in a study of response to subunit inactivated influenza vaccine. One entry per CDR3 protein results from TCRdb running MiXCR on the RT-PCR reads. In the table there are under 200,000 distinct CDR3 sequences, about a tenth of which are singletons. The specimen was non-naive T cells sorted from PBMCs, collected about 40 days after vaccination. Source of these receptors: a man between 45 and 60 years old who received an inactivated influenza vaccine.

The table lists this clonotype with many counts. The chain's CDR3 is CASSVYRENEQFF. In DNA, the CDR3 is TGTGCCAGCAGTGTGTACAGGGAGAATGAGCAGTTCTTC. V usage is TRBV2 and J usage is TRBJ2-1; D is possibly TRBD1 (6 bases). This CDR3 has 13 amino acids. Germline V gene data show CDR1 as SNHLY and CDR2 as FYNNEI. V gave up 4 bases and J gave up 7 bases, with 11 bases separating them.

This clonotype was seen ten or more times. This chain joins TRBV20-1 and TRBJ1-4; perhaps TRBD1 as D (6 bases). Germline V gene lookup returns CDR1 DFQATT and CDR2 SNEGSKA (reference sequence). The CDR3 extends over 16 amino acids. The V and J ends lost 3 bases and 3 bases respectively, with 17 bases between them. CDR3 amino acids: CSASGRGLTSNEKLFF. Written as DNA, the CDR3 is TGCAGTGCTAGCGGCCGGGGGCTGACCTCTAATGAAAAACTGTTTTTT.

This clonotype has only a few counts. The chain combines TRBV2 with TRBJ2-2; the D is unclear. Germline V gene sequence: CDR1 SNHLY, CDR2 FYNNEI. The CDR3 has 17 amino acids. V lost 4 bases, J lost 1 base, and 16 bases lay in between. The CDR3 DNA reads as TGTGCCAGCAGTGGAGCTCAGTTGGGCGGGAACACCGGGGAGCTGTTTTTT. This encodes CASSGAQLGGNTGELFF.

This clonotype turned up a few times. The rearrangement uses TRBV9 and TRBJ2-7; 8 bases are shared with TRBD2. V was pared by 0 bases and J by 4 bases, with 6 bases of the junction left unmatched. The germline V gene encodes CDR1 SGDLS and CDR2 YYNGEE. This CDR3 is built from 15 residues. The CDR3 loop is CASSVDGRAEYEQYF. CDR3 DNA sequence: TGTGCCAGCAGCGTAGACGGGAGGGCCGAGTACGAGCAGTACTTC.

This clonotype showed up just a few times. The CDR3 nucleotides read TGTGCCAGCAGTGGACTTTGGACTAGCGGACTCTACAATGAGCAGTTCTTC. Translation: CASSGLWTSGLYNEQFF. The gene calls are TRBV2 and TRBJ2-1; the match to TRBD2 covers 10 bases. Trimming took 4 bases from V and 3 from J; bases not matched to a gene: 9. This CDR3 region has 17 residues. Germline V gene lookup returns CDR1 SNHLY and CDR2 FYNNEI. Variable domain in full (rest from reference TRBV2 and TRBJ2-1): EPEVTQTPSHQVTQMGQEVILRCVPISNHLYFYWYRQILGQKVEFLVSFYNNEISEKSEIFDDQFSVERPDGSNFTLKIRSTKLEDSAMYFCASSGLWTSGLYNEQFFGPGTRLTVL.

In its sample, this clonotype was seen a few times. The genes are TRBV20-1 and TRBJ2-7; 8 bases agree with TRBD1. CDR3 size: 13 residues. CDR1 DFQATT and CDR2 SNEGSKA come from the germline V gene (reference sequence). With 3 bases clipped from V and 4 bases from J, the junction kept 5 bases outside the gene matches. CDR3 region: CSASDRGKYEQYF. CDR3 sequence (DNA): TGCAGTGCTAGCGACAGGGGAAAATACGAGCAGTACTTC.

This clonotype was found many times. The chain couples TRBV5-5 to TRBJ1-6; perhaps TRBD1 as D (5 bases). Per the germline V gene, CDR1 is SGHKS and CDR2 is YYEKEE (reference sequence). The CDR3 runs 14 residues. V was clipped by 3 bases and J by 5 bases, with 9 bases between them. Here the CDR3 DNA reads TGTGCCAGCAGCTGGTGGGGGAATAATTCACCCCTCCACTTT. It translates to CASSWWGNNSPLHF. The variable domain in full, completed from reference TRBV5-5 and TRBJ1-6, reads DAGVTQSPTHLIKTRGQQVTLRCSPISGHKSVSWYQQVLGQGPQFIFQYYEKEERGRGNFPDRFSARQFPNYSSELNVNALLLGDSALYLCASSWWGNNSPLHFGNGTRLTVT.

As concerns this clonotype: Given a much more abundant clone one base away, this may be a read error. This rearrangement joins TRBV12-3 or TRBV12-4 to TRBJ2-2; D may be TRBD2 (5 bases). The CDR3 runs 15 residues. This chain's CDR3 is CASSLSQANTGELVF. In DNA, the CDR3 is TGTGCCAGCAGTTTGTCGCAGGCGAACACCGGGGAGCTGGTTTTT.

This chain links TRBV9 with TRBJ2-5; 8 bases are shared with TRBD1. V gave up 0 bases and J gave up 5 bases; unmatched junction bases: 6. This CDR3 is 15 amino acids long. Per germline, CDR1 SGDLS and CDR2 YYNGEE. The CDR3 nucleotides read TGTGCCAGCAGCGTAGATGGGACAGGCAAGGAGACCCAGTACTTC. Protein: CASSVDGTGKETQYF. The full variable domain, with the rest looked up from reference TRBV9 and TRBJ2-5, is DSGVTQTPKHLITATGQRVTLRCSPRSGDLSVYWYQQSLDQGLQFLIQYYNGEERAKGNILERFSAQQFPDLHSELNLSSLELGDSALYFCASSVDGTGKETQYFGPGTRLLVL.

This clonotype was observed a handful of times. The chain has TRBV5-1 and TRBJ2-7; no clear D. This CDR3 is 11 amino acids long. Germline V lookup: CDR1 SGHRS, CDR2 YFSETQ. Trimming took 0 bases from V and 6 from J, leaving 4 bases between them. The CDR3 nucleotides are TGCGCCAGCAGCTTGGGGCGCGAGCAGTACTTC. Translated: CASSLGREQYF. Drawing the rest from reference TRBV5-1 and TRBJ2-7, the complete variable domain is KAGVTQTPRYLIKTRGQQVTLSCSPISGHRSVSWYQQTPGQGLQFLFEYFSETQRNKGNFPGRFSGRQFSNSRSEMNVSTLELGDSALYLCASSLGREQYFGPGTRLTVT.